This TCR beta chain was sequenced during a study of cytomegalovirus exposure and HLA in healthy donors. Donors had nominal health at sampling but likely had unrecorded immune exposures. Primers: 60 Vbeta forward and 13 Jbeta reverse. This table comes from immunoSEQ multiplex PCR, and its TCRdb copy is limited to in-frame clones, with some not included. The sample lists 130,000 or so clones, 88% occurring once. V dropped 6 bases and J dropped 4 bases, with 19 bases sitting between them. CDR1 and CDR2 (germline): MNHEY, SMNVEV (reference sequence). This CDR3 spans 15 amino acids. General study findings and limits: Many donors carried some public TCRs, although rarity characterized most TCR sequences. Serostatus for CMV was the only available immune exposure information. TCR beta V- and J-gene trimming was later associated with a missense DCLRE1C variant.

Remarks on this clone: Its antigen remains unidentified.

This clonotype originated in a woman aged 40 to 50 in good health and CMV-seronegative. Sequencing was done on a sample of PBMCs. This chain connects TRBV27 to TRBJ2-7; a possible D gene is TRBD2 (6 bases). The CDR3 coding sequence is TGTGCCAGCAGAACCGCTGGAGGGGCTGATTACGAGCAGTACTTC. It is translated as CASRTAGGADYEQYF.